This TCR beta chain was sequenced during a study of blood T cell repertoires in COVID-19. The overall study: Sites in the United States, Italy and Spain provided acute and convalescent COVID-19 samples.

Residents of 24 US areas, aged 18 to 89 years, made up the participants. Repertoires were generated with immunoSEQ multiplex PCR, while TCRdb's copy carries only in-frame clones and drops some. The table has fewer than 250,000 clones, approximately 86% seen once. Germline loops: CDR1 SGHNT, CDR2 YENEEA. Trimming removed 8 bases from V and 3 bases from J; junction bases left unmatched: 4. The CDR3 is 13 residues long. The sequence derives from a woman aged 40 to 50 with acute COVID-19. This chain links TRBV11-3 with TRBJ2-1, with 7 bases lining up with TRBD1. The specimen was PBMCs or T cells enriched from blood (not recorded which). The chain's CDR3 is CASGQGVYNEQFF. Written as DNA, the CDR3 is TGTGCCAGCGGCCAGGGGGTCTACAATGAGCAGTTCTTC.